A selection of T cell receptor beta chains follows, all from one sample in a study of OX40 agonist ivuxolimab in advanced cancers. Sequenced by immunoSEQ multiplex PCR; TCRdb stores in-frame clones only, minus some. The sample contains about 42,000 clones, around 87% of which appear only once. Sequencing used CD4+ or CD8+ T cells sorted from blood, obtained in a trial of the OX40 agonist ivuxolimab. These TCRs come from an adult with an advanced solid tumor such as melanoma, head and neck, liver or kidney cancer. The CDR3 runs from the conserved cysteine through the conserved F or W. A D gene is named only where the DNA matches it firmly.

D: .
J: TRBJ1-2
V: TRBV7-8
CDR3: CASSEDVYGYTF
DNA: TGTGCCAGCAGCGAGGATGTATATGGCTACACCTTC

D: .
J: TRBJ1-2
V: TRBV2
CDR3: CASSERGQNNYGYTF
DNA: TGTGCCAGCAGTGAACGCGGACAGAATAACTATGGCTACACCTTC

D: TRBD2
J: TRBJ2-7
V: TRBV11-2
CDR3: CASSPSGRAYEQYF
DNA: TGTGCCAGCAGTCCTAGCGGGAGGGCCTACGAGCAGTACTTC

D: .
J: TRBJ1-2
V: TRBV2
CDR3: CASSEVQGGPGYTF
DNA: TGTGCCAGCAGTGAAGTTCAAGGGGGGCCTGGCTACACCTTC

D: TRBD1
J: TRBJ1-5
V: TRBV6-5
CDR3: CASSRQGLNQPQHF
DNA: TGTGCCAGCAGCAGACAGGGTCTCAATCAGCCCCAGCATTTT

D: .
J: TRBJ2-7
V: TRBV10-3
CDR3: CAISELQSSYEQYF
DNA: TGTGCCATCAGTGAACTCCAGAGCTCCTACGAGCAGTACTTC

D: .
J: TRBJ2-1
V: TRBV19
CDR3: CASSTYPPGSSYNEQFF
DNA: TGTGCCAGTAGTACATACCCACCGGGGAGCTCCTACAATGAGCAGTTCTTC

D: TRBD1
J: TRBJ1-2
V: TRBV28
CDR3: CASRFTGGTGYTF
DNA: TGTGCCAGCAGATTTACAGGGGGTACTGGCTACACCTTC

D: .
J: TRBJ1-2
V: TRBV4-2
CDR3: CASSLSSNYGYTF
DNA: TGTGCCAGCAGCCTTTCCTCTAACTATGGCTACACCTTC

D: TRBD1
J: TRBJ1-1
V: TRBV30
CDR3: CAWGTGGFMNTEAFF
DNA: TGTGCCTGGGGGACAGGGGGGTTTATGAACACTGAAGCTTTCTTT

D: TRBD1
J: TRBJ2-1
V: TRBV6-1
CDR3: CASSGHRGKAYNEQFF
DNA: TGTGCCAGCAGTGGGCACAGGGGCAAAGCCTACAATGAGCAGTTCTTC

D: .
J: TRBJ2-3
V: TRBV28
CDR3: CASSLEQVGTDTQYF
DNA: TGTGCCAGCAGTTTAGAGCAGGTCGGGACAGATACGCAGTATTTT

D: TRBD2
J: TRBJ2-3
V: TRBV9
CDR3: CASSGSGWVTDTQYF
DNA: TGTGCCAGCAGCGGTAGCGGGTGGGTCACAGATACGCAGTATTTT